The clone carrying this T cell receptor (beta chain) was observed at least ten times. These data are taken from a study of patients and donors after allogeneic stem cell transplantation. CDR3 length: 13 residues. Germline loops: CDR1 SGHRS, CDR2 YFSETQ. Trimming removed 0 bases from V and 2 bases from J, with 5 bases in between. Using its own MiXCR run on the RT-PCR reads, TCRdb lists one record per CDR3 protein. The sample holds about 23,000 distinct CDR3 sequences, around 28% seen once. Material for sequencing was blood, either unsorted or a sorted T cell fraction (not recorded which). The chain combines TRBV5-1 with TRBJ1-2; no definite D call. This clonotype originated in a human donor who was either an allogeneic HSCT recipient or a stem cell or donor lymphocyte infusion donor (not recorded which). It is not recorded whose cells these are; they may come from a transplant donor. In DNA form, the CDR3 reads TGCGCCAGCAGCTTGGACGTCAACTATGGCTACACCTTC. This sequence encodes CASSLDVNYGYTF. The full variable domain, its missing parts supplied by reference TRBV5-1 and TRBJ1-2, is KAGVTQTPRYLIKTRGQQVTLSCSPISGHRSVSWYQQTPGQGLQFLFEYFSETQRNKGNFPGRFSGRQFSNSRSEMNVSTLELGDSALYLCASSLDVNYGYTFGSGTRLTVV.